These 8 T cell receptor beta chains originate from one sample sequenced in a study of blood T cell repertoires in COVID-19 (dated by TCRdb to about 2020). Library preparation used the immunoSEQ multiplex PCR assay. TCRdb took this table from immuneACCESS and kept in-frame rearrangements with V and J called. Such tables lack part of the clones; where checked against another copy, unresolved V genes explain under half of the gap, and the rest is unexplained. The sample table shows 350,000 to 450,000 clones, and approximately 93% are seen once. The ten largest make up roughly 0.9% of the sample. Sequenced sample: PBMCs or T cells enriched from blood (not recorded which). The receptors were sampled from a woman aged 40 to 50 who had been exposed to COVID-19.

The chain links TRBV18 to TRBJ1-1; D gene uncertain. The CDR3 spans 14 residues. The ends were cut back, 4 bases at V and 3 bases at J, with 12 bases in the middle. The germline gives CDR1 KGHSH, CDR2 LQKENI. As DNA, the CDR3 is TGTGCCAGCTCACGCCACTTCGGGGACACTGAAGCTTTCTTT. Its translation is CASSRHFGDTEAFF.

The V call is TRBV5-8, the J call TRBJ1-2; TRBD1 matches at 9 bases. V was clipped by 2 bases and J by 4 bases; unmatched bases: 3. Germline loops: CDR1 SGHTS, CDR2 YDEGEE. The CDR3 runs 14 residues. The chain's CDR3 is CASSFRQGGYGYTF. For the CDR3, the DNA is TGTGCCAGCAGCTTCCGACAGGGGGGCTATGGCTACACCTTC.

The CDR3 DNA reads as TGTGCCAGTAGGTTTGACTCCAAAAACATTCAGTACTTC. Translated: CASRFDSKNIQYF. The chain combines TRBV19 with TRBJ2-4; D unclear. In germline, CDR1 is LNHDA, CDR2 SQIVND (reference sequence). The CDR3 has 13 residues. V lost 6 bases and J 2 bases, leaving 8 bases between the germline ends. Full variable domain (rest looked up from reference TRBV19 and TRBJ2-4): DGGITQSPKYLFRKEGQNVTLSCEQNLNHDAMYWYRQDPGQGLRLIYYSQIVNDFQKGDIAEGYSVSREKKESFPLTVTSAQKNPTAFYLCASRFDSKNIQYFGAGTRLSVL.

This clone was counted a few times. The chain links TRBV9 to TRBJ2-4, with 7 nucleotides matching TRBD2. This CDR3 has 18 amino acids. Trimming cost V 4 bases and J 2 bases; bases outside gene matches: 15. Per the germline V gene, CDR1 is SGDLS and CDR2 is YYNGEE. CDR3 amino acids: CASSPGTTYATTKNIQYF. CDR3 coding DNA: TGTGCCAGCAGCCCTGGGACTACCTACGCCACGACCAAAAACATTCAGTACTTC.

The gene calls are TRBV7-3 and TRBJ1-5; a weak D match, TRBD1 (6 bases). The CDR3 contains 13 residues. Trimming cost V 6 bases and J 1 base, with 7 bases left between them. Germline assignment: CDR1 SGHTA and CDR2 FQGTGA. The CDR3 DNA is TGTGCCAGCAGTCAGGGGAGCAATCAGCCCCAGCATTTT. Protein product: CASSQGSNQPQHF. The full variable domain, in which reference TRBV7-3 and TRBJ1-5 provide the parts outside the CDR3, is GAGVSQTPSNKVTEKGKYVELRCDPISGHTALYWYRQSLGQGPEFLIYFQGTGAADDSGLPNDRFFAVRPEGSVSTLKIQRTERGDSAVYLCASSQGSNQPQHFGDGTRLSIL.

V is TRBV2 and J is TRBJ2-1, with 16 bases aligning to TRBD2. Trimming cost V 6 bases and J 8 bases; bases outside gene matches: 10. The germline V gene has CDR1 SNHLY and CDR2 FYNNEI. The CDR3 sequence is 17 residues long. CDR3: CASRTGTSGGAKDEQFF. Here the CDR3 DNA reads TGTGCCAGCAGAACCGGGACTAGCGGGGGGGCTAAGGATGAGCAGTTCTTC.

This clone was detected once. V is TRBV19 and J is TRBJ1-4; tentatively, D is TRBD1 (5 bases). This CDR3 spans 15 amino acids. V lost 3 bases, J lost 0 bases, and 8 bases lay in between. CDR1 is LNHDA and CDR2 is SQIVND in the germline V gene (reference sequence). The CDR3 bases are TGTGCCAGTAGTATTGTGGGGCCAACTAATGAAAAACTGTTTTTT. It yields the protein CASSIVGPTNEKLFF.

The genes are TRBV6-4 and TRBJ1-1; D is undetermined. The CDR3 is 14 amino acids. The germline V gene encodes CDR1 MRHNA and CDR2 SNTAGT. V lost 2 bases and J lost 1, with 8 bases in between. The CDR3 reads CASSDGRSNTEAFF. As DNA, the CDR3 is TGTGCCAGCAGTGACGGCAGATCGAACACTGAAGCTTTCTTT.